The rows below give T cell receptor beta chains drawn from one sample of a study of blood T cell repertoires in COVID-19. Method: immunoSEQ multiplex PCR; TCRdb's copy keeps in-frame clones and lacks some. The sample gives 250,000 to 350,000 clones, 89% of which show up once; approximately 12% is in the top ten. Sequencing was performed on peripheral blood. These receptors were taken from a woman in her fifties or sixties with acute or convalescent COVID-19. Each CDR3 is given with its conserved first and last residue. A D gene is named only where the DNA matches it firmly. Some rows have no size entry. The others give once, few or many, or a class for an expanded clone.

CDR3: CASSRTGLETQYF
DNA: TGTGCTAGCAGCCGTACAGGGTTGGAGACCCAGTACTTC
D: NA
V: TRBV7-7
J: TRBJ2-5
size: NA
length: 13

CDR3: CASNLAGRTDTQYF
DNA: TGTGCCAGCAACCTAGCGGGACGCACAGATACGCAGTATTTT
D: TRBD2
V: TRBV28
J: TRBJ2-3
size: once
length: 14

CDR3: CASSSRGQGLGYTF
DNA: TGTGCCAGCAGTTCCCGCGGACAGGGGCTGGGCTACACCTTC
D: TRBD1
V: TRBV27
J: TRBJ1-2
size: NA
length: 14

CDR3: CASSLSPSGATDTQYF
DNA: TGTGCCAGCAGTTTATCCCCTAGCGGAGCCACAGATACGCAGTATTTT
D: TRBD2
V: TRBV27
J: TRBJ2-3
size: NA
length: 16

CDR3: CASSFGHPTSYNEQFF
DNA: TGTGCCAGCAGCTTCGGACACCCCACCTCCTACAATGAGCAGTTCTTC
D: NA
V: TRBV7-6
J: TRBJ2-1
size: NA
length: 16

CDR3: CASSDRERDTEAFF
DNA: TGTGCCAGCAGCGACAGGGAGAGGGACACTGAAGCTTTCTTT
D: TRBD1
V: TRBV6-2/TRBV6-3
J: TRBJ1-1
size: NA
length: 14

CDR3: CASSPPGGRAVEQYF
DNA: TGTGCCAGCTCACCACCGGGCGGGAGGGCCGTCGAGCAGTACTTC
D: TRBD2
V: TRBV18
J: TRBJ2-7
size: NA
length: 15

CDR3: CASSIARAGPRETQYF
DNA: TGTGCCAGTAGTATAGCTCGAGCGGGACCGAGAGAGACCCAGTACTTC
D: TRBD2
V: TRBV19
J: TRBJ2-5
size: NA
length: 16

CDR3: CASSYSTGVVTEAFF
DNA: TGTGCCAGCAGTTACTCGACCGGGGTGGTCACTGAAGCTTTCTTT
D: NA
V: TRBV6-5
J: TRBJ1-1
size: NA
length: 15

CDR3: CASTLGLAYGQFF
DNA: TGTGCCAGCACCTTGGGACTAGCGTATGGGCAGTTCTTC
D: TRBD2
V: TRBV28
J: TRBJ2-1
size: NA
length: 13

CDR3: CASSPRTGLEQFF
DNA: TGTGCCAGCAGTCCCCGGACAGGGCTCGAGCAGTTCTTC
D: TRBD1
V: TRBV27
J: TRBJ2-1
size: NA
length: 13

CDR3: CASSPGTGRIEAFF
DNA: TGTGCCAGCTCACCCGGGACAGGGCGGATTGAAGCTTTCTTT
D: TRBD1
V: TRBV18
J: TRBJ1-1
size: NA
length: 14

CDR3: CASSGQGAIGYTF
DNA: TGTGCCAGCAGCGGACAGGGGGCGATCGGCTACACCTTC
D: TRBD1
V: TRBV5-5
J: TRBJ1-2
size: NA
length: 13

CDR3: CATRSRQVLNTEAFF
DNA: TGTGCCACCAGGTCTAGACAGGTCCTGAACACTGAAGCTTTCTTT
D: NA
V: TRBV24-1
J: TRBJ1-1
size: NA
length: 15

CDR3: CSVSGLAGAYEQYF
DNA: TGCAGCGTCTCAGGACTAGCGGGAGCATACGAGCAGTACTTC
D: TRBD2
V: TRBV29-1
J: TRBJ2-7
size: NA
length: 14

CDR3: CASRRGQGIYEQYF
DNA: TGTGCCAGCAGGAGGGGACAGGGTATCTACGAGCAGTACTTC
D: TRBD1
V: TRBV27
J: TRBJ2-7
size: NA
length: 14

CDR3: CASRGDRYSGNTIYF
DNA: TGTGCCAGCAGGGGCGACAGGTACTCTGGAAACACCATATATTTT
D: NA
V: TRBV28
J: TRBJ1-3
size: NA
length: 15

CDR3: CASSWWRDSGNTIYF
DNA: TGTGCCAGCAGCTGGTGGAGGGACTCTGGAAACACCATATATTTT
D: NA
V: TRBV5-5
J: TRBJ1-3
size: once
length: 15

CDR3: CASSQDLAGGNIQYF
DNA: TGTGCCAGCAGCCAAGATCTAGCGGGGGGCAACATTCAGTACTTC
D: TRBD2
V: TRBV4-2
J: TRBJ2-4
size: NA
length: 15

CDR3: CASSLGLAGVQSYNEQFF
DNA: TGTGCCAGCAGCTTGGGACTAGCGGGGGTACAGTCCTACAATGAGCAGTTCTTC
D: TRBD2
V: TRBV7-8
J: TRBJ2-1
size: once
length: 18

CDR3: CASIGRTRLAGVVEQYF
DNA: TGTGCCAGCATCGGCAGAACTCGGCTAGCGGGAGTCGTCGAGCAGTACTTC
D: TRBD2
V: TRBV28
J: TRBJ2-7
size: NA
length: 17

CDR3: CAWRIQGFRTEAFF
DNA: TGTGCCTGGAGGATTCAGGGGTTTAGGACTGAAGCTTTCTTT
D: NA
V: TRBV30
J: TRBJ1-1
size: NA
length: 14

CDR3: CASRPRGGGPTDTQYF
DNA: TGTGCCAGTAGACCAAGAGGCGGGGGACCGACAGATACGCAGTATTTT
D: TRBD2
V: TRBV19
J: TRBJ2-3
size: NA
length: 16

CDR3: CASSLGSPGTGELFF
DNA: TGCGCCAGCAGCTTGGGCAGCCCGGGCACCGGGGAGCTGTTTTTT
D: NA
V: TRBV5-1
J: TRBJ2-2
size: NA
length: 15

CDR3: CASSSQGSGEKLFF
DNA: TGCGCCAGCAGCTCGCAGGGTTCTGGTGAAAAACTGTTTTTT
D: NA
V: TRBV5-1
J: TRBJ1-4
size: NA
length: 14

CDR3: CASRSQGTANQPQHF
DNA: TGTGCAAGTCGCTCCCAGGGGACAGCTAATCAGCCCCAGCATTTT
D: NA
V: TRBV12-2
J: TRBJ1-5
size: NA
length: 15

CDR3: CASSPETGGTEAFF
DNA: TGCGCCAGCAGCCCAGAGACAGGGGGTACTGAAGCTTTCTTT
D: TRBD1
V: TRBV5-1
J: TRBJ1-1
size: NA
length: 14

CDR3: CSVQTGTGNLYEQYF
DNA: TGCAGCGTCCAAACCGGGACAGGGAATCTTTACGAGCAGTACTTC
D: TRBD1
V: TRBV29-1
J: TRBJ2-7
size: NA
length: 15

CDR3: CASSYASEVTQYF
DNA: TGTGCCAGCAGTTACGCTAGCGAGGTTACGCAGTATTTT
D: NA
V: TRBV6-2/TRBV6-3
J: TRBJ2-3
size: NA
length: 13

CDR3: CASGLVNGQLPYEQYF
DNA: TGTGCTAGTGGTTTGGTTAACGGACAGCTTCCCTACGAGCAGTACTTC
D: NA
V: TRBV12-5
J: TRBJ2-7
size: NA
length: 16

CDR3: CASSQVGTGRVDGYTF
DNA: TGCGCCAGCAGCCAAGTTGGGACAGGGAGGGTCGATGGCTACACCTTC
D: TRBD1
V: TRBV4-3
J: TRBJ1-2
size: NA
length: 16

CDR3: CASSFEGQRYGYTF
DNA: TGTGCCAGCAGCTTCGAGGGACAGCGCTATGGCTACACCTTC
D: TRBD1
V: TRBV7-2
J: TRBJ1-2
size: NA
length: 14

CDR3: CASSLVRGLDEQYF
DNA: TGTGCCAGCAGCTTGGTGAGAGGGTTGGACGAGCAGTACTTC
D: NA
V: TRBV5-6
J: TRBJ2-7
size: NA
length: 14

CDR3: CATSDPSGRNNEQFF
DNA: TGTGCCACCAGTGACCCAAGCGGGAGGAACAATGAGCAGTTCTTC
D: TRBD2
V: TRBV24-1
J: TRBJ2-1
size: NA
length: 15

CDR3: CASEGLAGVDNEQFF
DNA: TGTGCCAGCGAGGGACTAGCGGGAGTCGACAATGAGCAGTTCTTC
D: TRBD2
V: TRBV18
J: TRBJ2-1
size: few
length: 15

CDR3: CASSRWDTQYF
DNA: TGTGCCAGCAGCAGGTGGGATACGCAGTATTTT
D: NA
V: TRBV12-3/TRBV12-4
J: TRBJ2-3
size: few
length: 11

CDR3: CASSQELAGAQSETQYF
DNA: TGTGCCAGCAGCCAGGAACTAGCGGGGGCCCAGTCGGAGACCCAGTACTTC
D: TRBD2
V: TRBV4-2
J: TRBJ2-5
size: NA
length: 17

CDR3: CASSPGGYTGELFF
DNA: TGTGCCAGCAGCCCAGGGGGGTATACCGGGGAGCTGTTTTTT
D: NA
V: TRBV28
J: TRBJ2-2
size: NA
length: 14

CDR3: CAWSLAGSQFF
DNA: TGTGCCTGGAGTCTAGCGGGATCGCAGTTCTTC
D: TRBD2
V: TRBV30
J: TRBJ2-1
size: NA
length: 11

CDR3: CASSGALGYTF
DNA: TGTGCCAGTAGTGGGGCTCTCGGCTACACCTTC
D: NA
V: TRBV19
J: TRBJ1-2
size: NA
length: 11

CDR3: CAWSVLGRVREQYF
DNA: TGTGCCTGGAGTGTACTGGGCAGGGTGAGGGAGCAGTACTTC
D: NA
V: TRBV30
J: TRBJ2-7
size: NA
length: 14

CDR3: CASSLAGAQSTDTQYF
DNA: TGTGCCAGCAGTTTAGCAGGGGCACAAAGCACAGATACGCAGTATTTT
D: NA
V: TRBV28
J: TRBJ2-3
size: NA
length: 16

CDR3: CASGTGHGGTGELFF
DNA: TGCGCCAGCGGCACGGGCCACGGGGGAACCGGGGAGCTGTTTTTT
D: NA
V: TRBV5-1
J: TRBJ2-2
size: few
length: 15

CDR3: CASSIGVTSGSYNEQFF
DNA: TGTGCCAGTAGTATAGGTGTCACTAGCGGCTCCTACAATGAGCAGTTCTTC
D: TRBD2
V: TRBV19
J: TRBJ2-1
size: once
length: 17

CDR3: CASSLGQGAFYYGYTF
DNA: TGTGCCAGCAGTCTTGGACAGGGGGCCTTCTACTATGGCTACACCTTC
D: TRBD1
V: TRBV28
J: TRBJ1-2
size: NA
length: 16

CDR3: CASGIPGQLHYEQYF
DNA: TGCGCCAGCGGGATCCCTGGACAGCTTCACTACGAGCAGTACTTC
D: NA
V: TRBV10-1
J: TRBJ2-7
size: once
length: 15

CDR3: CASSLDPRWPHF
DNA: TGTGCCAGCAGCTTAGACCCGAGGTGGCCCCACTTT
D: NA
V: TRBV7-8
J: TRBJ1-6
size: NA
length: 12

CDR3: CASSLLSSYNSPLHF
DNA: TGTGCCAGCAGCTTACTGAGCTCCTATAATTCACCCCTCCACTTT
D: NA
V: TRBV7-3
J: TRBJ1-6
size: NA
length: 15

CDR3: CSVFRGTNEKLFF
DNA: TGCAGCGTGTTCCGGGGGACTAATGAAAAACTGTTTTTT
D: NA
V: TRBV29-1
J: TRBJ1-4
size: NA
length: 13